The clone carrying this TCR beta chain is labeled large based on frequency. Its antigen is unidentified. The CDR3 sequence is 15 residues long. Germline assignment: CDR1 SGDLS and CDR2 YYNGEE. The source of the sample is a study of human CD8 memory T cell subsets. General study findings and limits: Beta chains of the T cell receptor were the only chains the study sequenced.

Researchers made TCR beta libraries via UMI-labeled 5' RACE. TCRdb derives one entry per CDR3 protein from the 5' RACE reads, leaving out DNA. Seen in this sample are 6,000 to 8,500 distinct CDR3 sequences; the ten most common clones hold roughly 20%. The clonotype originates from a human donor in good health. J is TRBJ2-5 and V is TRBV9; the TCRdb call, TRBD2, lacks DNA for checking. Specimen: CD8+ T cells from PBMCs. The CDR3: CASSERNGRGETQYF.